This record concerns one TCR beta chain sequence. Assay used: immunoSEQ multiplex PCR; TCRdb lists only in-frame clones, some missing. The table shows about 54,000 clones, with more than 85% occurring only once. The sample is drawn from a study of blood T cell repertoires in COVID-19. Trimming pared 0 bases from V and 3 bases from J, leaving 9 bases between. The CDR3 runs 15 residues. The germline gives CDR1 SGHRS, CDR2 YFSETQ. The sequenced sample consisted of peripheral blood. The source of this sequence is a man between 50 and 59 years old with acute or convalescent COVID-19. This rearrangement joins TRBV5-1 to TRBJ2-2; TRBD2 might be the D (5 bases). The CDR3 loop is CASSLARGDTGELFF. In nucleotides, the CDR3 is TGCGCCAGCAGCTTGGCCCGGGGAGACACCGGGGAGCTGTTTTTT.